This TCR beta chain stems from a study of T-cell reconstitution after alpha-beta-depleted transplantation in children. The CDR3 has 15 residues. Germline V gene sequence: CDR1 SEHNR, CDR2 FQNEAQ (reference sequence). V lost 0 bases and J 12 bases, leaving 20 bases between the germline ends. TCRbeta library preparation incorporated unique molecular identifiers. TCRdb re-called the PCR reads with MiXCR, one entry per CDR3 protein. This repertoire shows nearly 550,000 distinct CDR3 sequences, 15% to 20% found once; its top ten account for 3.3%. This specimen consisted of PBMCs from the stem cell graft donor, obtained from the stem cell graft. The genes are TRBV7-9 and TRBJ1-1; D possibly corresponds to TRBD1 (6 bases). This clonotype originated in a human donor who donated a stem cell graft to a child with acute lymphoblastic leukemia. The CDR3 bases are TGTGCCAGCAGCTTAGCGGTAGTGGGGGCGAATCCCACTTTCTTT. Its protein is CASSLAVVGANPTFF. The full variable domain, rest sourced from reference TRBV7-9 and TRBJ1-1, is DTGVSQNPRHKITKRGQNVTFRCDPISEHNRLYWYRQTLGQGPEFLTYFQNEAQLEKSRLLSDRFSAERPKGSFSTLEIQRTEQGDSAMYLCASSLAVVGANPTFFGQGTRLTVV.